The 6 T cell receptor beta chains below come from one sample, sequenced in a study of T-cell reconstitution after alpha-beta-depleted transplantation in children. Preparing the TCRbeta library involved the use of unique molecular identifiers. One entry per CDR3 protein, called by TCRdb with MiXCR from the PCR reads. The table records 300,000 to 350,000 distinct CDR3 sequences, around 15% of them present only once. Sample: PBMCs, mostly from graft donor cells, taken 360 days after TCRalphabeta/CD19-depleted stem cell transplant. The source is a male patient aged 2 to 9 who had a stem cell transplant for acute lymphoblastic leukemia, so the T cells may come from the graft donor.

This clonotype has a handful of counts. A read error may produce the germline difference seen at one junction end. V usage is TRBV20-1 and J usage is TRBJ1-2; D may be TRBD1 (5 bases). CDR3 length: 18 residues. CDR1 DFQATT and CDR2 SNEGSKA come from the germline V gene (reference sequence). CDR3 sequence reads: CSARDRSGRGSPTYSYTF. CDR3 coding DNA: TGCAGTGCTAGAGATAGGAGTGGGAGGGGATCCCCCACCTATAGCTACACCTTC.

V usage is TRBV6-1 and J usage is TRBJ2-5, with 10 bases lining up with TRBD1. V lost 4 bases and J lost 0; bases outside the gene matches: 8. This CDR3 spans 17 amino acids. Germline V lookup: CDR1 MNHNS, CDR2 SASEGT. In DNA form, the CDR3 reads TGTGCCAGCAGTGCCCCTCCAGGGACAGGGGACCAAGAGACCCAGTACTTC. Residues: CASSAPPGTGDQETQYF.

This clonotype was recorded at least ten times. The V call is TRBV29-1, the J call TRBJ2-2, with D possibly TRBD1 on 6 matching bases. The V end lost 6 bases, the J end lost 9 bases, and 17 bases lay between the germline ends. The CDR3 is 13 amino acids. Per the germline V gene, CDR1 is SQVTM and CDR2 is ANQGSEA. The CDR3 reads CSVSDRPSRELFF. In DNA form, the CDR3 reads TGCAGCGTCTCTGACAGGCCCTCCCGGGAGCTGTTTTTT.

The chain uses TRBV11-2 and TRBJ2-3, with D unresolved. CDR1 is SGHAT and CDR2 is FQNNGV in the germline V gene. Trimming shortened V by 5 bases and J by 0 bases, and 12 bases separated the two germline ends. The CDR3 runs 15 residues. In DNA, the CDR3 is TGTGCCAGCAGCCTGGGGATCTTTAGCACAGATACGCAGTATTTT. Translated, it gives CASSLGIFSTDTQYF. The variable domain in full, with the rest retrieved from reference TRBV11-2 and TRBJ2-3, is EAGVAQSPRYKIIEKRQSVAFWCNPISGHATLYWYQQILGQGPKLLIQFQNNGVVDDSQLPKDRFSAERLKGVDSTLKIQPAKLEDSAVYLCASSLGIFSTDTQYFGPGTRLTVL.

Concerning this clonotype itself: One junction end disagrees with the germline gene, perhaps due to a read error. The V call is TRBV10-3, the J call TRBJ1-1; 9 bases map to TRBD1. The CDR3 runs to 14 residues. Per germline, CDR1 ENHRY and CDR2 SYGVKD. The CDR3 nucleotides are TGTGCCATCGGTGTAGACAGGGGGAGGCCTGACGCTTTCTTT. Amino acid sequence: CAIGVDRGRPDAFF.

This clonotype was counted at least ten times. The rearrangement links TRBV28 to TRBJ2-7; possible D gene TRBD2, 6 bases. The germline V and J ends were trimmed by 0 bases and 7 bases, with 10 bases remaining between them. The CDR3 is made up of 13 amino acids. Germline CDR1 MDHEN, CDR2 SYDVKM. CDR3 region: CASSLWLAREQYF. CDR3 in DNA: TGTGCCAGCAGTTTATGGCTAGCGAGGGAGCAGTACTTC. Combining the CDR3 with reference TRBV28 and TRBJ2-7 gives the whole variable domain DVKVTQSSRYLVKRTGEKVFLECVQDMDHENMFWYRQDPGLGLRLIYFSYDVKMKEKGDIPEGYSVSREKKERFSLILESASTNQTSMYLCASSLWLAREQYFGPGTRLTVT.